What follows are 28 T cell receptor beta chains derived from one specimen sequenced in a study of cytomegalovirus exposure and HLA in healthy donors. The PCR used 60 Vbeta and 13 Jbeta primers. Clones were sequenced by immunoSEQ multiplex PCR, and TCRdb holds only the in-frame ones, with some missing. Of more than 85,000 clones in the sample, around 83% are singletons; the top ten hold about 1.2%. Sequenced sample: PBMCs. The receptors shown here come from a woman under 30 in good health and CMV-seronegative.

V gene TRBV5-1 combines with J gene TRBJ1-1, with 7 nucleotides matching TRBD1. The V segment lost 3 bases and the J segment 1 base; nucleotides outside the gene matches: 0. The length of the CDR3 is 13 residues. Germline values: CDR1 SGHRS, CDR2 YFSETQ. In DNA form, the CDR3 reads TGCGCCAGCAGCTGGGACAGGAACACTGAAGCTTTCTTT. Its protein product is CASSWDRNTEAFF.

J is TRBJ1-1 and V is TRBV7-2; TRBD1 agrees at 8 bases. With V trimmed by 4 bases and J by 7 bases, 8 bases remained unmatched. The V gene's germline CDR1 is SGHTA and CDR2 FQGNSA. The CDR3 contains 14 residues. The CDR3: CASSSWTGSNEAFF. DNA for the CDR3: TGTGCCAGCAGCTCCTGGACAGGGAGTAATGAAGCTTTCTTT.

This CDR3 reads CASSVGGGLRYEQYF. The CDR3 coding sequence is TGTGCCAGCAGCGTAGGAGGTGGTCTAAGGTACGAGCAGTACTTC. The chain has TRBV9 and TRBJ2-7, with D unresolved. V was pared by 0 bases and J by 4 bases, with 14 bases between. The germline V gene encodes CDR1 SGDLS and CDR2 YYNGEE. The CDR3 sequence is 15 residues long.

The rearrangement uses TRBV7-2 and TRBJ2-3; 9 bases map to TRBD2. The CDR3 runs to 18 residues. V lost 1 base, J lost 0 bases, and 8 bases stayed unmatched. In germline, CDR1 is SGHTA, CDR2 FQGNSA. CDR3 region: CASSLELPSGTSTDTQYF. The CDR3 region has the DNA TGTGCCAGCAGCTTAGAACTACCTAGCGGGACTAGCACAGATACGCAGTATTTT.

The chain carries TRBV23-1 and TRBJ2-1, with TRBD1 matching over 9 bases. TRBV23-1 carries the ORF label, with uncertain function. The CDR3 consists of 19 residues. V lost 0 bases, J lost 8 bases, and 17 bases stayed unmatched. In DNA form, the CDR3 reads TGCGCCAGCAGTCAATCCGGGAACACACCCGGGACAGGGAGGTATGAGCAGTTCTTC. Amino acids: CASSQSGNTPGTGRYEQFF.

The chain couples TRBV19 to TRBJ2-1; 8 positions agree with TRBD2. Per germline, CDR1 LNHDA and CDR2 SQIVND (reference sequence). CDR3 length equals 15 residues. Trimming took 5 bases from V and 4 from J; bases not matched to a gene: 7. The CDR3 region is CASSELSGNYNEQFF. The CDR3, as DNA: TGTGCCAGTAGTGAGCTTAGCGGGAATTACAATGAGCAGTTCTTC.

A single count supports this clone. The CDR3 DNA follows: TGTGCCTGGAGTGTGGGGAGGGTCATGAACACTGAAGCTTTCTTT. Translated, it gives CAWSVGRVMNTEAFF. V is TRBV30 and J is TRBJ1-1; D gene unclear. The CDR3 is 15 residues long. From germline, CDR1 is GTSNPN and CDR2 SVGIG (reference sequence). V was shortened by 0 bases and J by 0 bases, with 11 bases between the two germline ends.

The V and J genes are TRBV7-3 and TRBJ2-1; 12 nucleotides agree with TRBD2. CDR1 is SGHTA, CDR2 FQGTGA, per germline. V lost 5 bases, J lost 6 bases, and 5 bases stayed unmatched. The CDR3 is 15 amino acids. The CDR3 reads CASSRSTSGSNEQFF. In DNA form, the CDR3 reads TGTGCCAGCAGCCGATCGACTAGCGGGAGCAATGAGCAGTTCTTC.

The genes are TRBV7-3 and TRBJ2-7, with a possible D match to TRBD2 (6 bases). Trimming cost V 1 base and J 3 bases, with 10 bases left between them. The CDR3 sequence is 14 residues long. CDR1 and CDR2 from the germline V gene are SGHTA and FQGTGA. The CDR3 nucleotides read TGTGCCAGCAGCTTAAGGGGGGTTGGCTACGAGCAGTACTTC. Its protein product is CASSLRGVGYEQYF.

V usage is TRBV2 and J usage is TRBJ2-7; 7 positions match TRBD1. Unmatched junction bases numbered 9, after V lost 7 bases and J lost 0 bases. The length of the CDR3 is 15 residues. Germline V lookup: CDR1 SNHLY, CDR2 FYNNEI. This chain's CDR3 is CASKTPGQSSYEQYF. DNA of the CDR3: TGTGCCAGCAAGACACCGGGACAGAGCTCCTACGAGCAGTACTTC.

The gene calls are TRBV11-2 and TRBJ2-1, with 10 positions matching TRBD2. CDR1 is SGHAT, CDR2 FQNNGV, per germline. CDR3 length: 15 residues. The J segment lost 9 bases and the V segment lost 5 bases, leaving 10 bases of the junction unmatched. CDR3 sequence reads: CASSHRLAGVGEQFF. CDR3 nucleotide sequence: TGTGCCAGCAGCCATAGGCTAGCGGGAGTTGGTGAGCAGTTCTTC.

This clone has a single count. The chain combines TRBV7-8 with TRBJ1-1; TRBD1 matches at 8 bases. Trimming took 5 bases from V and 1 from J; bases not matched to a gene: 6. Germline CDR1 reads SGHVS; CDR2 reads FQNEAQ. The CDR3 covers 15 residues. CDR3 in amino acids: CASSPPGTGNTEAFF. The CDR3 nucleotides read TGTGCCAGCAGCCCACCCGGGACAGGGAACACTGAAGCTTTCTTT.

The chain employs TRBV19 and TRBJ2-7; weak D call: TRBD1 (6 bases). Trimming removed 5 bases from V and 0 bases from J, with 11 bases in between. This CDR3 is 14 amino acids long. CDR1 LNHDA and CDR2 SQIVND come from the germline V gene (reference sequence). This CDR3 is CASSYGQYSYEQYF. CDR3 sequence (DNA): TGTGCCAGTAGTTATGGACAGTACTCCTACGAGCAGTACTTC.

This clone came up once. The chain uses TRBV4-1 and TRBJ2-1; 8 bases agree with TRBD1. The trim removed 8 bases at V and 0 bases at J, leaving 6 bases unmatched. Germline V lookup: CDR1 MGHRA, CDR2 YSYEKL. This CDR3 is built from 15 residues. CDR3 sequence reads: CASSRQGNSYNEQFF. The CDR3, as DNA: TGCGCCAGCTCCAGACAGGGGAACTCCTACAATGAGCAGTTCTTC.

This chain uses TRBV10-3 with TRBJ2-3, with 8 bases that match TRBD1. CDR1 and CDR2 (germline): ENHRY, SYGVKD. The CDR3 extends over 17 amino acids. J was trimmed by 1 base and V by 2 bases; bases with no gene match: 8. The CDR3 sequence: CAISEPPDRAGTDTQYF. CDR3 bases: TGTGCCATCAGTGAGCCCCCGGACAGGGCTGGCACAGATACGCAGTATTTT.

The chain recombines TRBV7-3 with TRBJ2-1, with D perhaps TRBD2 (6 bases). Trimming stripped 5 bases from V and 5 bases from J, with 13 bases between. The CDR3 is 14 amino acids. Germline V gene data show CDR1 as SGHTA and CDR2 as FQGTGA. The CDR3 protein is CASSPGVRNNEQFF. In DNA form, the CDR3 reads TGTGCCAGCAGCCCGGGGGTACGAAACAATGAGCAGTTCTTC.

V gene TRBV4-1 combines with J gene TRBJ2-5, with a tentative D call TRBD2 (6 bases). CDR1 and CDR2 from the germline V gene are MGHRA and YSYEKL. The CDR3 contains 16 residues. Trimming stripped 0 bases from V and 9 bases from J, with 20 bases between. CDR3 in DNA: TGCGCCAGCAGCCAAGAGGGTGTTGGACTATCCGGGGCCCAGTACTTC. It yields the protein CASSQEGVGLSGAQYF.

The chain joins TRBV5-5 to TRBJ2-3; 9 nucleotides line up with TRBD2. Per germline, CDR1 SGHKS and CDR2 YYEKEE (reference sequence). The CDR3 covers 18 residues. V shed 3 bases and J 2 bases; nucleotides not matched to a gene: 13. The CDR3 is CASSSLGAGGSLTDTQYF. In DNA form, the CDR3 reads TGTGCCAGCAGCTCGCTGGGAGCGGGAGGCAGTCTCACAGATACGCAGTATTTT.

The chain employs TRBV29-1 and TRBJ1-2; TRBD1 is a possible D gene (5 bases). Germline V gives CDR1 SQVTM, CDR2 ANQGSEA. The V end lost 4 bases, the J end lost 8 bases, and 26 bases lay between the germline ends. The CDR3 sequence is 16 residues long. In DNA, the CDR3 is TGCAGCGTTGTATTTGAGGGACTCCCATTCTACTCCGGCTACACCTTC. Translated, it gives CSVVFEGLPFYSGYTF. The complete variable domain, with remaining parts taken from reference TRBV29-1 and TRBJ1-2, reads SAVISQKPSRDICQRGTSLTIQCQVDSQVTMMFWYRQQPGQSLTLIATANQGSEATYESGFVIDKFPISRPNLTFSTLTVSNMSPEDSSIYLCSVVFEGLPFYSGYTFGSGTRLTVV.

A note on this clone: One end of the junction does not line up with germline, which may come from a read error. The chain links TRBV28 to TRBJ1-2; 7 nucleotides line up with TRBD1. This CDR3 comprises 12 residues. In germline, CDR1 is MDHEN, CDR2 SYDVKM. The DNA of the CDR3 is TGTGCCAGCAGTCCACTACAGGGGAGATCGTCCTTC. Its translation is CASSPLQGRSSF.

V and J are TRBV6-5 and TRBJ1-1; TRBD1 matches 7 bases. After removal of 2 bases from V and 0 bases from J, the junction contained 3 bases not matched to a gene. The CDR3 runs 15 residues. The germline V gene encodes CDR1 MNHEY and CDR2 SVGAGI. CDR3 sequence: CASSYPGQLNTEAFF. The CDR3 DNA reads as TGTGCCAGCAGTTACCCGGGACAGCTGAACACTGAAGCTTTCTTT.

This clone was counted a single time. The chain joins TRBV19 to TRBJ1-5; D is ambiguous. V dropped 1 base and J dropped 2 bases, with 12 bases sitting between them. Germline V CDR1 and CDR2: LNHDA, SQIVND (reference sequence). CDR3 size: 16 residues. The CDR3 protein is CASSIVPHGGNQPQHF. The CDR3 region has the DNA TGTGCCAGTAGTATAGTTCCCCACGGAGGCAATCAGCCCCAGCATTTT.

The V gene is TRBV9, the J gene TRBJ2-5, with 10 nucleotides matching TRBD2. The V gene end was trimmed by 4 bases and the J gene end by 5 bases; junction bases not matched to a gene: 5. CDR1 SGDLS and CDR2 YYNGEE come from the germline V gene. The CDR3 consists of 14 residues. CDR3 bases: TGTGCCAGCAGCTCTAGCGGGGGAGTGGAGACCCAGTACTTC. This sequence encodes CASSSSGGVETQYF.

The rearrangement joins TRBV5-1 to TRBJ2-7; TRBD2 might be the D (5 bases). The CDR3 is made up of 13 amino acids. The germline V gene encodes CDR1 SGHRS and CDR2 YFSETQ. Trimming cost V 2 bases and J 4 bases, with 10 bases left between them. For the CDR3, the DNA is TGCGCCAGCAGCTTCCGGGATGGGTACGAGCAGTACTTC. Translating gives CASSFRDGYEQYF.

This clone has just one count. The chain is built from TRBV28 and TRBJ2-1, with D possibly matching TRBD1 (6 bases). The CDR3 has 16 amino acids. Germline loops: CDR1 MDHEN, CDR2 SYDVKM. Trimming cost V 6 bases and J 4 bases, with 19 bases left between them. The CDR3 DNA reads as TGTGCCAGCAGCCTTATAAAGGCACAGGGTTACAATGAGCAGTTCTTC. It translates to CASSLIKAQGYNEQFF.

The V and J genes are TRBV28 and TRBJ1-6; D gene ambiguous. V gave up 5 bases and J gave up 6 bases, with 8 bases separating them. CDR1 and CDR2 from the germline V gene are MDHEN and SYDVKM. This CDR3 region has 13 residues. CDR3 amino acids: CASSLTANSPLHF. In nucleotides, the CDR3 is TGTGCCAGCAGTCTAACAGCTAATTCACCCCTCCACTTT.

The CDR3 region has the DNA TGTGCCAGCAGCCCCGGCGGGGGGGATGAAGCTTTCTTT. Protein: CASSPGGGDEAFF. This sequence joins TRBV7-3 and TRBJ1-1; possible D gene TRBD1, 5 bases. V lost 5 bases and J 7 bases, leaving 14 bases between the germline ends. From germline, CDR1 is SGHTA and CDR2 FQGTGA. The CDR3 length is 13 residues.

The V gene is TRBV7-9, the J gene TRBJ2-5, with 7 positions matching TRBD2. The CDR3 covers 15 residues. With 3 bases clipped from V and 2 bases from J, the junction kept 6 bases outside the gene matches. Germline V gene data show CDR1 as SEHNR and CDR2 as FQNEAQ (reference sequence). This CDR3 reads CASSFSGGEQETQYF. In DNA, the CDR3 is TGTGCCAGCAGCTTTTCGGGGGGAGAACAAGAGACCCAGTACTTC.